Below, 25 T cell receptor beta chains from the same sample are listed, as sequenced in a study of cytomegalovirus exposure and HLA in healthy donors. PCR was performed using 60 Vbeta and 13 Jbeta primers. This table comes from immunoSEQ multiplex PCR, and its TCRdb copy is limited to in-frame clones, with some not included. This listing includes about 140,000 clones. Sequencing was performed on PBMCs. The receptor set was obtained from a woman younger than 35 in good health and CMV-seronegative.

This sequence joins TRBV6-1 and TRBJ2-2; possible D gene TRBD2, 5 bases. Trimming left V 6 bases short and J 1 base short, with 12 bases between. Germline values: CDR1 MNHNS, CDR2 SASEGT. The CDR3 spans 15 residues. DNA of the CDR3: TGTGCCAGCAGCCCCCTCCGGGAGAACACCGGGGAGCTGTTTTTT. It encodes CASSPLRENTGELFF.

This sequence joins TRBV6-5 and TRBJ1-1, with unresolved D. Trimming removed 0 bases at V and 0 bases at J, with 8 bases between. CDR1 and CDR2 from the germline V gene are MNHEY and SVGAGI. The CDR3 is 15 amino acids. The CDR3 here is CASSYSNSLNTEAFF. The CDR3 DNA follows: TGTGCCAGCAGTTACTCGAACAGCTTGAACACTGAAGCTTTCTTT.

The J gene is TRBJ2-2, the V gene TRBV18, with 9 bases identical to TRBD2. Germline assignment: CDR1 KGHSH and CDR2 LQKENI. This CDR3 spans 17 amino acids. Trimming removed 2 bases from V and 0 bases from J; junction bases left unmatched: 4. The CDR3 DNA reads TGTGCCAGCTCACCAAGAATAGCGGGAGCGAACACCGGGGAGCTGTTTTTT. Protein sequence: CASSPRIAGANTGELFF.

The chain couples TRBV9 to TRBJ2-1; D is undetermined. CDR3 length equals 15 residues. Trimming took off 4 bases at V and 0 bases at J, with 11 bases between the two ends. The germline gives CDR1 SGDLS, CDR2 YYNGEE. The CDR3 coding sequence is TGTGCCAGCAGCTCCTTGGCGGACTCCTACAATGAGCAGTTCTTC. Its translation: CASSSLADSYNEQFF.

The chain combines TRBV2 with TRBJ1-5, with D hard to call. CDR1 and CDR2 from the germline V gene are SNHLY and FYNNEI. The CDR3 runs 14 residues. V was shortened by 4 bases and J by 4 bases, with 11 bases between the two germline ends. The CDR3 DNA follows: TGTGCCAGCAGTGCGGGCGGGAGGAATCAGCCCCAGCATTTT. Encoded protein: CASSAGGRNQPQHF.

This chain connects TRBV28 to TRBJ1-1; TRBD1 matches 11 bases. Germline V gene sequence: CDR1 MDHEN, CDR2 SYDVKM. J gave up 5 bases and V 2 bases, and 10 bases lay outside the gene matches. The CDR3 is 17 amino acids. The CDR3 bases are TGTGCCAGCAGTTTAAGGGCTTGGGACAGGGGGAGGACTGAAGCTTTCTTT. This codes for CASSLRAWDRGRTEAFF.

This chain links TRBV30 with TRBJ1-1, with 10 nucleotides matching TRBD1. V gave up 0 bases and J gave up 5 bases; unmatched junction bases: 6. CDR1 and CDR2 from the germline V gene are GTSNPN and SVGIG (reference sequence). This CDR3 region has 15 residues. For the CDR3, the DNA is TGTGCCTGGAGTGTAGTGGGACAGGGGAGAACTGAAGCTTTCTTT. It yields the protein CAWSVVGQGRTEAFF.

The chain carries TRBV6-1 and TRBJ2-3; possibly TRBD2 for D (6 bases). The V and J ends lost 3 bases and 5 bases respectively, with 12 bases between them. The CDR3 is made up of 14 amino acids. Germline V lookup: CDR1 MNHNS, CDR2 SASEGT. DNA for the CDR3: TGTGCCAGCAGTGAGGTGAATAGCGGAGATACGCAGTATTTT. Translating gives CASSEVNSGDTQYF.

This chain connects TRBV16 to TRBJ2-7, with 9 bases that match TRBD1. Germline CDR1 and CDR2: KGHSY and FQNENV. This CDR3 contains 13 residues. Trimming removed 4 bases from V and 4 bases from J; junction bases left unmatched: 2. In nucleotides, the CDR3 is TGTGCCAGCAGCCCGACAGGGGGGTACGAGCAGTACGTC. Protein: CASSPTGGYEQYV.

The CDR3 region has the DNA TGTGCCAGCAGTGTTAGCAGGGCGAACACTGAAGCTTTCTTT. This sequence encodes CASSVSRANTEAFF. The rearrangement links TRBV2 to TRBJ1-1, with a weak D call TRBD1 (5 bases). The CDR3 consists of 14 residues. Trimming stripped 4 bases from V and 1 base from J, with 10 bases between. Germline assignment: CDR1 SNHLY and CDR2 FYNNEI.

The chain joins TRBV7-3 to TRBJ2-1; 9 positions agree with TRBD2. CDR3 size: 15 residues. Germline V lookup: CDR1 SGHTA, CDR2 FQGTGA. V was clipped by 2 bases and J by 10 bases; unmatched bases: 9. As DNA, the CDR3 is TGTGCCAGCAGCTTACATGCGGGAGGGCCGGGGGAGCAGTTCTTC. It specifies CASSLHAGGPGEQFF.

This chain joins TRBV25-1 and TRBJ1-1; unclear D gene. CDR1 and CDR2 (germline): MGHDK, SYGVNS. The V end lost 1 base, the J end lost 9 bases, and 12 bases lay between the germline ends. The CDR3 consists of 13 residues. The CDR3 nucleotides are TGTGCCAGCAGTGAATCGGAGGAGAAGCAAGCTTTCTTT. Translation gives CASSESEEKQAFF.

The chain recombines TRBV25-1 with TRBJ1-2; TRBD1 matches 7 bases. The CDR3 runs to 13 residues. Germline V lookup: CDR1 MGHDK, CDR2 SYGVNS. V dropped 6 bases and J dropped 8; count of bases not matched to a gene: 9. The CDR3 reads CASRGQASNGYTF. The CDR3 DNA sequence: TGTGCCAGCAGAGGACAGGCCTCAAACGGCTACACCTTC.

Comments on this clone: At the DNA level, this CDR3 is encoded by other sequences in the same sample as well. This chain connects TRBV7-2 to TRBJ2-7; 14 bases match TRBD2. CDR1 and CDR2 from the germline V gene are SGHTA and FQGNSA. V was pared by 5 bases and J by 2 bases, with 2 bases of the junction left unmatched. The CDR3 covers 15 residues. CDR3 in amino acids: CASSPGLAGAYEQYV. The CDR3 region has the DNA TGTGCCAGCAGCCCGGGACTAGCGGGAGCCTACGAGCAGTACGTC.

This chain joins TRBV5-1 and TRBJ2-3, with a tentative D call TRBD2 (6 bases). Germline V CDR1 and CDR2: SGHRS, YFSETQ. V was shortened by 3 bases and J by 0 bases, with 14 bases between the two germline ends. CDR3 length equals 16 residues. In DNA, the CDR3 is TGCGCCAGCAGCTGGGGGGAGGCCCACAGCACAGATACGCAGTATTTT. Translated: CASSWGEAHSTDTQYF.

The gene calls are TRBV7-3 and TRBJ2-1; 8 nucleotides line up with TRBD2. Germline V gene lookup returns CDR1 SGHTA and CDR2 FQGTGA. V lost 1 base to trimming and J lost 8 bases; unmatched junction nucleotides: 13. This CDR3 is built from 17 residues. The CDR3 nucleotides read TGTGCCAGCAGCTTAAGTGGACCGGGACTAGGGATCTATGAGCAGTTCTTC. Protein sequence: CASSLSGPGLGIYEQFF.

This chain uses TRBV7-2 with TRBJ1-1; D remains ambiguous. CDR3 length equals 14 residues. The germline CDR1 and CDR2 sequences are SGHTA and FQGNSA. V dropped 2 bases and J dropped 2 bases, with 9 bases sitting between them. This chain's CDR3 is CASSLLGDNTEAFF. The CDR3 DNA follows: TGTGCCAGCAGCTTACTGGGCGATAACACTGAAGCTTTCTTT.

The V call is TRBV6-6, the J call TRBJ2-3; D perhaps matches TRBD1 (6 bases). The CDR3 is made up of 12 amino acids. In germline, CDR1 is MNHNY, CDR2 SVGAGI (reference sequence). Trimming stripped 6 bases from V and 6 bases from J, with 10 bases between. CDR3 in DNA: TGTGCCAGCAGCCCAGGGGCGGATACGCAGTATTTT. Its protein is CASSPGADTQYF.

The chain combines TRBV6-5 with TRBJ2-2; 11 bases line up with TRBD1. CDR1 and CDR2 (germline): MNHEY, SVGAGI. Germline trimming cut 7 bases from V and 6 bases from J; bases unmatched to any gene: 7. CDR3 size: 15 residues. The DNA for the CDR3 is TGTGCCAGCACTCCGGGACAGGGGGGAGCCGGGGAGCTGTTTTTT. Amino acids: CASTPGQGGAGELFF.

About this clone itself: The CDR3 ends on some other residue instead of the conserved phenylalanine or tryptophan, so this is likely a read error. V and J are TRBV5-4 and TRBJ1-2; 9 bases are shared with TRBD1. Per the germline V gene, CDR1 is SGHNT and CDR2 is YYREEE (reference sequence). CDR3 size: 13 residues. With V trimmed by 7 bases and J by 5 bases, 6 bases remained unmatched. The DNA for the CDR3 is TGTGCCAGCGCGACAGGGGGAAGATATGGCTACACCTCC. Its translation is CASATGGRYGYTS.

V gene TRBV11-2 combines with J gene TRBJ2-7; D possibly corresponds to TRBD2 (5 bases). Germline assignment: CDR1 SGHAT and CDR2 FQNNGV. V dropped 3 bases and J dropped 6 bases, with 15 bases sitting between them. The CDR3 totals 14 residues. The CDR3 sequence is CASSFSSAGGEQYF. The CDR3 nucleotides read TGTGCCAGCAGCTTTAGTTCGGCGGGCGGCGAGCAGTACTTC.

The chain has TRBV6-1 and TRBJ2-7, with 8 bases matching TRBD1. Per germline, CDR1 MNHNS and CDR2 SASEGT. Trimming at V came to 10 bases and at J to 7 bases, leaving 12 bases not matched to a gene. This CDR3 contains 13 residues. This CDR3 is CATLYTGGLEQYF. The CDR3 region has the DNA TGTGCCACCCTATATACAGGGGGGCTTGAGCAGTACTTC.

V is TRBV7-2 and J is TRBJ2-2; 10 bases are a match to TRBD2. CDR3 length equals 15 residues. V lost 8 bases, J lost 5 bases, and 8 bases stayed unmatched. Per the germline V gene, CDR1 is SGHTA and CDR2 is FQGNSA. CDR3 nucleotide sequence: TGTGCCAGCTCTCTGGGGACTAGCGTGACCGGGGAGCTGTTTTTT. Translation: CASSLGTSVTGELFF.

The genes are TRBV5-1 and TRBJ1-3; unclear D gene. V lost 4 bases to trimming and J lost 3 bases, with 14 bases between them. This CDR3 is 15 amino acids long. Germline V lookup: CDR1 SGHRS, CDR2 YFSETQ. The chain's CDR3 is CASSENGFNGNTIYF. CDR3 bases: TGCGCCAGCAGCGAGAACGGGTTTAATGGAAACACCATATATTTT.

This sequence joins TRBV10-3 and TRBJ1-2; D uncertain. With 3 bases removed from V and 0 bases from J, the gap between germline ends came to 14 bases. This CDR3 is built from 16 residues. Germline V gene lookup returns CDR1 ENHRY and CDR2 SYGVKD. The CDR3 region is CAISDRTDIPNYGYTF. CDR3 DNA sequence: TGTGCCATCAGTGATCGAACAGATATTCCTAACTATGGCTACACCTTC.